This TCR beta chain was sequenced during a study of cytomegalovirus exposure and HLA in healthy donors. Study-wide results and limits: In vitro data verified a few CMV-associated chains as specific for CMV antigens. What was likely a sequencing artifact was a cluster of highly shared sequence variants. Analysis performed later found roughly 17,000 TCR beta sequences associated with HLA alleles at 0.05 false discovery rate.

This PCR relied on a set of 60 Vbeta primers and 13 Jbeta primers. Sequencing used immunoSEQ multiplex PCR; TCRdb keeps in-frame clones, though not all of them. The repertoire includes 130,000 to 150,000 clones, about three quarters of them detected once, and 6.5% to 7% sits in the top ten. From germline, CDR1 is MDHEN and CDR2 SYDVKM. The CDR3 has 14 amino acids. With 3 bases clipped from V and 3 bases from J, the junction kept 2 bases outside the gene matches. About this clone itself: Its antigen remains unknown.

J is TRBJ2-7 and V is TRBV28; 10 bases map to TRBD2. The receptor comes from a man aged 35-49 years in good health and CMV-seropositive. Material: PBMCs. The CDR3 here is CASSFSGGDYEQYF. CDR3 bases: TGTGCCAGCAGTTTCAGCGGGGGGGACTACGAGCAGTACTTC.